The 31 T cell receptor beta chains below come from one sample, sequenced in a study of T-cell reconstitution after alpha-beta-depleted transplantation in children (dated by TCRdb to the mid-2010s). The treatment or condition label on this specimen signifies: allogeneic hematopoietic cell transplantation with graft depleted of TCRalphabeta T cells and CD19 B cells. Libraries were made using PCR. Sequencing was performed on an Illumina HiSeq 2500. TCR library preparation used molecular barcoding, with unique molecular identifiers applied to normalize quantification of the TCRbeta repertoire. TCRdb handled the public reads itself, with Q25 trimming in fastp and clone calling in MiXCR, and kept productive beta chains. Every CDR3 protein is listed once, alongside the most common genes and DNA of its rows. The sample includes almost 600,000 distinct CDR3 sequences, with roughly a quarter observed a single time. Jointly, the top ten make up around a third of the sample.

Sequences were derived from PBMCs, sampled before TCRalphabeta/CD19-depleted stem cell transplant. These receptors were taken from a boy younger than two with Wiskott-Aldrich syndrome, due to receive a stem cell transplant.

The rearrangement uses TRBV6-5 and TRBJ2-7; 7 bases agree with TRBD2. V shed 2 bases and J 7 bases; nucleotides not matched to a gene: 5. The CDR3 contains 13 residues. The germline V gene has CDR1 MNHEY and CDR2 SVGAGI. CDR3 bases: TGTGCCAGCAGTTACCGGGGGGTCAGAGAGCAGTACTTC. Translated: CASSYRGVREQYF.

The chain has TRBV10-2 and TRBJ1-6, with TRBD1 identical over 7 bases. Germline V CDR1 and CDR2: WSHSY, SAAADI. The CDR3 consists of 15 residues. V dropped 6 bases and J dropped 9; count of bases not matched to a gene: 11. In nucleotides, the CDR3 is TGCGCCAGCAGACCCCCGGGACAGAGAGGTTCACCCCTCCACTTT. It specifies CASRPPGQRGSPLHF.

CDR3 bases: TGTGCCAGCAGCTTAGGGGGGACAGTAAACAATGAGCAGTTCTTC. This gives the protein CASSLGGTVNNEQFF. The V call is TRBV7-2, the J call TRBJ2-1, with 7 bases fitting TRBD1. Trimming cost V 1 base and J 5 bases; bases outside gene matches: 5. Germline V gene data show CDR1 as SGHTA and CDR2 as FQGNSA. The CDR3 is made up of 15 amino acids.

This clonotype came up a few times. The chain employs TRBV5-6 and TRBJ2-1; the match to TRBD2 covers 7 bases. Trimming at V came to 4 bases and at J to 8 bases, leaving 18 bases not matched to a gene. This CDR3 comprises 17 residues. CDR1 is SGHDT, CDR2 YYEEEE, per germline. The CDR3: CASSPYTSGNKIYEQFF. CDR3 sequence (DNA): TGTGCCAGCAGCCCCTACACCAGCGGGAATAAGATCTATGAGCAGTTCTTC.

The CDR3 DNA reads as TGCGCCAGCAGCTTGGATGTAACCTGGTTCTTC. As protein: CASSLDVTWFF. This chain links TRBV5-1 with TRBJ2-1, with D uncertain. There are 11 residues in the CDR3. Germline CDR1 SGHRS, CDR2 YFSETQ. V lost 0 bases and J lost 15, with 10 bases in between.

This clonotype was seen only a few times. J is TRBJ1-5 and V is TRBV4-2, with D possibly being TRBD1 (5 bases). The CDR3 totals 14 residues. V gave up 2 bases and J gave up 5 bases, with 10 bases separating them. The germline V gene has CDR1 LGHNA and CDR2 YNFKEQ. CDR3 loop: CASSQMTEDQPQHF. As DNA, the CDR3 is TGTGCCAGCAGCCAAATGACAGAAGATCAGCCCCAGCATTTT.

V and J are TRBV28 and TRBJ2-3; D remains unclear. V lost 4 bases and J 5 bases, leaving 13 bases between the germline ends. The CDR3 totals 14 residues. Looked up from germline, CDR1 is MDHEN and CDR2 is SYDVKM. As DNA, the CDR3 is TGTGCCAGCAGTTCGCCCGCAACTGGAGATACGCAGTATTTT. This translates into CASSSPATGDTQYF.

This chain joins TRBV20-1 and TRBJ1-2; 11 bases map to TRBD1. CDR3 length: 14 amino acids. Germline assignment: CDR1 DFQATT and CDR2 SNEGSKA (reference sequence). Losses at the gene ends were 2 bases for V and 7 bases for J; bases not matched to a gene: 6. The CDR3 region has the DNA TGCAGTGCTAGAAATGGACAGGGGGCGGGTGGCTACACCTTC. Its translation is CSARNGQGAGGYTF.

V and J are TRBV18 and TRBJ1-1, with D hard to call. The CDR3 consists of 15 residues. Germline V gene lookup returns CDR1 KGHSH and CDR2 LQKENI. Trimming took 4 bases from V and 1 from J, leaving 13 bases between them. CDR3 region: CASSHKSDRNTEAFF. CDR3 in DNA: TGTGCCAGCTCACACAAATCGGACCGGAACACTGAAGCTTTCTTT.

This clonotype was seen more than once but under ten times. The J gene is TRBJ2-1, the V gene TRBV11-2; D is uncertain. V was shortened by 1 base and J by 6 bases, with 13 bases between the two germline ends. The CDR3 is made up of 15 amino acids. From germline, CDR1 is SGHAT and CDR2 FQNNGV. The CDR3 loop reads CASSLVASETNEQFF. In nucleotides, the CDR3 is TGTGCCAGCAGCTTAGTGGCCAGTGAAACCAATGAGCAGTTCTTC.

The chain carries TRBV12-3 or TRBV12-4 and TRBJ2-1; 7 positions match TRBD1. J lost 9 bases, V lost 5 bases, and 10 bases had no gene match. The CDR3 consists of 14 residues. The CDR3 here is CASSEDREWSEQFF. The CDR3 coding sequence is TGTGCCAGCAGTGAAGACAGGGAATGGAGTGAGCAGTTCTTC.

This clonotype was seen only a few times. The chain has TRBV20-1 and TRBJ2-7, with 9 nucleotides matching TRBD2. Trimming took 2 bases from V and 5 from J; bases not matched to a gene: 4. The CDR3 loop spans 13 amino acids. The V gene's germline CDR1 is DFQATT and CDR2 SNEGSKA (reference sequence). This CDR3 is CSARRVAGDEQYF. The CDR3 DNA reads TGCAGTGCTAGAAGGGTAGCGGGAGACGAGCAGTACTTC.

The genes are TRBV5-1 and TRBJ2-1; 7 bases are a match to TRBD2. The CDR3 covers 15 residues. The V gene's germline CDR1 is SGHRS and CDR2 YFSETQ. With 0 bases clipped from V and 3 bases from J, the junction kept 3 bases outside the gene matches. The CDR3 DNA sequence: TGCGCCAGCAGCTTGGCGGGGGGAAACTACAATGAGCAGTTCTTC. Its protein is CASSLAGGNYNEQFF.

This clonotype occurred many times. The rearrangement uses TRBV15 and TRBJ1-4; 8 bases align to TRBD1. V was clipped by 4 bases and J by 7 bases; unmatched bases: 5. CDR1 is LNHNV, CDR2 YYDKDF, per germline (reference sequence). The CDR3 has 14 amino acids. In nucleotides, the CDR3 is TGTGCCACCAGCATGGGACAGGCGGGTGAAAAACTGTTTTTT. Its protein product is CATSMGQAGEKLFF. Complete variable domain (other parts from reference TRBV15 and TRBJ1-4): DAMVIQNPRYQVTQFGKPVTLSCSQTLNHNVMYWYQQKSSQAPKLLFHYYDKDFNNEADTPDNFQSRRPNTSFCFLDIRSPGLGDTAMYLCATSMGQAGEKLFFGSGTQLSVL.

This rearrangement joins TRBV10-2 to TRBJ2-6; tentatively, D is TRBD2 (5 bases). Trimming cost V 11 bases and J 0 bases, with 20 bases left between them. Germline V gene data show CDR1 as WSHSY and CDR2 as SAAADI. This CDR3 spans 17 amino acids. The CDR3, as DNA: TGCGCCGCCTCCCAGTGGCGGGTCGACTCTGGGGCCAACGTCCTGACTTTC. Translated: CAASQWRVDSGANVLTF.

The chain has TRBV5-1 and TRBJ1-1, with D hard to call. Germline CDR1 is SGHRS and CDR2 is YFSETQ. This CDR3 is built from 14 residues. V lost 4 bases to trimming and J lost 3 bases, with 13 bases between them. The CDR3 DNA follows: TGCGCCAGCAGCCTCAGACCCGAGCACACTGAAGCTTTCTTT. It specifies CASSLRPEHTEAFF.

This clonotype was seen a few times. The chain combines TRBV5-1 with TRBJ2-7; D may correspond to TRBD1 or TRBD2 (6 bases each). Germline CDR1 is SGHRS and CDR2 is YFSETQ. The CDR3 contains 15 residues. V was clipped by 5 bases and J by 0 bases, with 15 bases between them. The CDR3 here is CASSNGGLSSYEQYF. For the CDR3, the DNA is TGCGCCAGCAGTAATGGGGGGCTGAGCTCCTACGAGCAGTACTTC.

The V call is TRBV5-1, the J call TRBJ2-7; possible D gene TRBD2, 6 bases. The CDR3 extends over 13 amino acids. Germline V lookup: CDR1 SGHRS, CDR2 YFSETQ. V dropped 1 base and J dropped 3 bases, with 8 bases sitting between them. The CDR3 region is CASSLRTNYEQYF. The CDR3 DNA follows: TGCGCCAGCAGCTTGCGGACTAACTACGAGCAGTACTTC.

The sample holds a few counts of this clonotype. The genes are TRBV7-9 and TRBJ2-1; no firm D call. Germline lookup yields CDR1 SEHNR and CDR2 FQNEAQ (reference sequence). Trimming removed 2 bases at V and 10 bases at J, with 6 bases between. The CDR3 runs 11 residues. CDR3 in amino acids: CASSLSTEQFF. DNA for the CDR3: TGTGCCAGCAGCTTATCAACCGAGCAGTTCTTC. The full variable domain, with the rest looked up from reference TRBV7-9 and TRBJ2-1, is DTGVSQNPRHKITKRGQNVTFRCDPISEHNRLYWYRQTLGQGPEFLTYFQNEAQLEKSRLLSDRFSAERPKGSFSTLEIQRTEQGDSAMYLCASSLSTEQFFGPGTRLTVL.

In its sample, this clonotype was seen a few times. The chain carries TRBV7-9 and TRBJ2-5; 14 bases fit TRBD2. The trim removed 5 bases at V and 3 bases at J, leaving 5 bases unmatched. Germline CDR1 reads SEHNR; CDR2 reads FQNEAQ (reference sequence). The CDR3 runs to 16 residues. As DNA, the CDR3 is TGTGCCAGCAGCCTGTCGGGACTAGCGGGAGAAGAGACCCAGTACTTC. Its protein product is CASSLSGLAGEETQYF.

V usage is TRBV15 and J usage is TRBJ1-4, with D hard to call. CDR1 is LNHNV and CDR2 is YYDKDF in the germline V gene (reference sequence). The CDR3 has 15 residues. The V gene lost 3 bases and the J gene lost 4 bases, with 12 bases spanning the gap. CDR3 in DNA: TGTGCCACCAGCAGGGCCGGGATACTTAATGAAAAACTGTTTTTT. It codes for CATSRAGILNEKLFF.

The chain links TRBV18 to TRBJ2-5; D uncertain. V gave up 6 bases and J gave up 4 bases, with 15 bases separating them. Germline assignment: CDR1 KGHSH and CDR2 LQKENI. CDR3 length: 14 residues. The chain's CDR3 is CASSRLGFGETQYF. The CDR3 DNA is TGTGCCAGCTCCCGACTCGGTTTTGGAGAGACCCAGTACTTC.

The V gene is TRBV5-1, the J gene TRBJ2-1; D unclear. Germline CDR1 reads SGHRS; CDR2 reads YFSETQ. The germline V and J ends were trimmed by 2 bases and 10 bases, with 7 bases remaining between them. The CDR3 sequence is 11 residues long. CDR3 loop: CASSFDWEQFF. CDR3 DNA: TGCGCCAGCAGCTTCGATTGGGAGCAGTTCTTC.

The chain joins TRBV4-1 to TRBJ2-1; the D gene is possibly TRBD2 (6 bases). The germline CDR1 and CDR2 sequences are MGHRA and YSYEKL. This CDR3 has 16 amino acids. The V end was cut by 0 bases, the J end by 7 bases, with 16 bases between. CDR3: CASSQDSGLFGNEQFF. CDR3 bases: TGCGCCAGCAGCCAAGACTCGGGACTCTTTGGAAATGAGCAGTTCTTC.

The rearrangement joins TRBV19 to TRBJ2-1, with D unclear. Germline CDR1 is LNHDA and CDR2 is SQIVND (reference sequence). The CDR3 loop spans 16 amino acids. V was cut by 6 bases and J by 0 bases, with 15 bases left in between. This CDR3 is CASRKWSQSSYNEQFF. The CDR3, as DNA: TGTGCCAGTAGAAAATGGAGCCAGAGCTCCTACAATGAGCAGTTCTTC.

The chain carries TRBV20-1 and TRBJ1-5; a possible D gene is TRBD1 (5 bases). This CDR3 is 20 amino acids long. V was trimmed by 3 bases and J by 6 bases, leaving 33 bases between them. From germline, CDR1 is DFQATT and CDR2 SNEGSKA (reference sequence). This chain's CDR3 is CSARGLNIVFGGDTRQPQHF. The CDR3 DNA is TGCAGTGCTAGGGGACTAAATATTGTTTTTGGGGGTGATACACGTCAGCCCCAGCATTTT.

The chain combines TRBV13 with TRBJ2-1; D is possibly TRBD2 (5 bases). Germline lookup yields CDR1 PRHDT and CDR2 FYEKMQ (reference sequence). V was cut by 3 bases and J by 10 bases, with 19 bases left in between. This CDR3 is 15 amino acids long. As DNA, the CDR3 is TGTGCCAGCAGCTTTCGCGTTAGAGCGGTCCAGGAGCAGTTCTTC. It translates to CASSFRVRAVQEQFF.

This clonotype has more than one count but fewer than ten. Written as DNA, the CDR3 is TGCGCCAGCAGCCGATCCGGGACAGGGGGCGATGAGCAGTTCTTC. Amino acids: CASSRSGTGGDEQFF. The chain employs TRBV5-1 and TRBJ2-1; TRBD1 matches at 12 bases. The J segment lost 8 bases and the V segment lost 4 bases, leaving 7 bases of the junction unmatched. This CDR3 contains 15 residues. The V gene's germline CDR1 is SGHRS and CDR2 YFSETQ.

This clonotype has a handful of counts. This chain links TRBV7-3 with TRBJ1-5; D unresolved. The V end was cut by 5 bases, the J end by 3 bases, with 8 bases between. In germline, CDR1 is SGHTA, CDR2 FQGTGA. The CDR3 is made up of 13 amino acids. The CDR3 loop reads CASSPGVNQPQHF. CDR3 in DNA: TGTGCCAGCAGCCCAGGTGTCAATCAGCCCCAGCATTTT.

The rearrangement joins TRBV7-3 to TRBJ2-7; 9 nucleotides align to TRBD1. The CDR3 spans 15 residues. Looked up from germline, CDR1 is SGHTA and CDR2 is FQGTGA. Trimming took 2 bases from V and 2 from J; bases not matched to a gene: 4. The CDR3 coding sequence is TGTGCCAGCAGCTTATATGGGACAGGGCCCTACGAGCAGTACTTC. This codes for CASSLYGTGPYEQYF.

The rearrangement links TRBV5-1 to TRBJ2-2; 9 nucleotides agree with TRBD2. This CDR3 has 18 residues. Germline-derived CDR1 and CDR2 are SGHRS and YFSETQ. With 0 bases clipped from V and 1 base from J, the junction kept 7 bases outside the gene matches. The CDR3: CASSLVPLAGVNTGELFF. As DNA, the CDR3 is TGCGCCAGCAGCTTGGTTCCCTTAGCGGGAGTGAACACCGGGGAGCTGTTTTTT.